This TCR beta chain is from a study of cytomegalovirus exposure and HLA in healthy donors. Study-wide points: The authors listed 150 or so TCR beta chains as cytomegalovirus-associated. Accurate prediction of most subjects' HLA-A and HLA-B alleles from TCR beta sequences was reported. V- and J-gene trimming of TCR beta was linked (in a later analysis) to a missense DCLRE1C variant.

The primer mix had 60 Vbeta and 13 Jbeta primers. TCRdb's table, derived via immunoSEQ multiplex PCR, lists solely in-frame clones and lacks some. Altogether 130,000 to 150,000 clones are present, roughly 78% being singletons, with the ten largest covering 2.5% to 3.5%. Notes on this clone: Its target is unknown.

After removal of 2 bases from V and 12 bases from J, the junction contained 6 bases not matched to a gene. This CDR3 has 13 residues. CDR1 and CDR2 (germline): GTSNPN, SVGIG (reference sequence). The source material was PBMCs. The chain has TRBV30 and TRBJ1-4; 10 bases line up with TRBD1. This clonotype originated in a man aged 35 to 55 in good health and CMV-seropositive. CDR3 loop: CAWSRTGGRELFF. CDR3 DNA: TGTGCCTGGAGTAGGACAGGGGGGCGAGAACTGTTTTTT.